Included here is one T cell receptor beta chain sequence, with context. The method was immunoSEQ multiplex PCR; TCRdb's version includes in-frame clones alone and lacks a portion of them. This table holds roughly 300,000 clones, over 75% found once. This sample was included in a study of blood T cell repertoires in COVID-19. Cohort 3 recovery required two negative PCRs, clearance, or symptom resolution. Germline-derived CDR1 and CDR2 are MGHRA and YSYEKL. The J segment lost 1 base and the V segment lost 2 bases, leaving 4 bases of the junction unmatched. The CDR3 is 15 amino acids. The source of this sequence is a young woman who had recovered from COVID-19. V gene TRBV4-1 combines with J gene TRBJ1-2, with 7 bases matching TRBD1. Specimen: PBMCs or T cells enriched from blood (not recorded which). This CDR3 reads CASSQTGTDNYGYTF. The CDR3 bases are TGCGCCAGCAGCCAAACCGGGACAGATAACTATGGCTACACCTTC.